This T cell receptor (beta chain) was observed in a study of response to subunit inactivated influenza vaccine. Germline V gene lookup returns CDR1 LGHNA and CDR2 YNFKEQ. The CDR3 totals 17 residues. V gave up 1 base and J gave up 4 bases, with 17 bases separating them. TCRdb reanalysed the RT-PCR reads using MiXCR and keeps one entry per CDR3 protein. The profile shows roughly 500,000 distinct CDR3 sequences, 16% of them singletons. This material consisted of CD4+ T cells sorted from PBMCs, taken roughly 24 months after vaccination. This TCR was sampled from a man aged 50-75 years who received an inactivated influenza vaccine. The genes are TRBV4-2 and TRBJ2-1; no reliable D call. CDR3 sequence: CASSQGRQFIQYNEQFF. DNA of the CDR3: TGTGCCAGCAGCCAAGGTCGGCAGTTTATACAGTACAATGAGCAGTTCTTC.